Detailed here is one T cell receptor (beta chain). This record belongs to a study of Ad26.COV2.S vaccination and SARS-CoV-2 variants. The assay was immunoSEQ multiplex PCR, and TCRdb's table has in-frame clones only and misses some. Of fewer than 900,000 clones in the sample, 89% were seen once. This sample's treatment: about 20 received Ad26.COV2.S at low or high dose, single or two shots; about 5 received placebo; per-sample allocation not given. The study sampled participants on day 63 after the first vaccine or placebo injection. CDR1 SNHLY and CDR2 FYNNEI come from the germline V gene. The CDR3 is 12 amino acids. Trimming stripped 7 bases from V and 9 bases from J, with 10 bases between.

The source is a person aged 18-65 years who received the Ad26.COV2.S COVID-19 vaccine or a placebo. The V gene is TRBV2, the J gene TRBJ1-6; D remains ambiguous. This specimen consisted of peripheral blood, obtained in a trial of Ad26.COV2.S vaccine versus placebo. The CDR3 reads CASTEFGSPLHF. The DNA for the CDR3 is TGTGCCAGCACAGAATTTGGTTCACCCCTCCACTTT. The full variable domain, with the rest looked up from reference TRBV2 and TRBJ1-6, is EPEVTQTPSHQVTQMGQEVILRCVPISNHLYFYWYRQILGQKVEFLVSFYNNEISEKSEIFDDQFSVERPDGSNFTLKIRSTKLEDSAMYFCASTEFGSPLHFGNGTRLTVT.